This TCR beta chain was sequenced during a study of T cell responses to AZD1222 COVID-19 vaccine (dated by TCRdb to the early 2020s). Regarding the research as a whole: AZD1222 recipients whose second dose came at about 4 weeks and those whose second dose came at about 12 weeks were combined into one group, since spike-specific TCR depth and breadth did not differ between the two schedules. TCR sequencing was performed for fewer than 250 trial participants, of whom 200 to 220 were given two doses of AZD1222 and 26 were given two doses of MenACWY control vaccine. Trial participants were enrolled into age subgroups of 18-55, 56-69 and 70-plus years, which contained about 150, 28 and 57 TCR-sequenced participants, respectively.

The CDR3 regions of human TCRbeta chains were subjected to immunosequencing. The paper's data handling went like this. Repertoire TCRs were matched against a reference library of SARS-CoV-2-specific TCRs generated with the MIRA antigen-specificity platform. Breadth meant the fraction of unique TCRs that were SARS-CoV-2-associated, whereas depth meant the fraction of total T cells that were SARS-CoV-2-associated. Using the MIRA data, each spike-specific TCR was assigned both to the spike region to which the TCR was reactive and to a CD4 or CD8 class. Log10-transformed breadth and depth values were compared by one-way ANOVA with Sidak's multiple comparisons tests. The table comes from immuneACCESS by way of TCRdb, which keeps in-frame sequences with V and J called. Part of the clones is missing from these tables; in studies checked, under half for an unresolved V gene and the rest for unknown reasons. V, J and clone size derive from that table, while D and trimming were established from the DNA sequence. For this sample the table gives over 100,000 clones, of which 65% to 90% were detected only once. The ten largest clones represent about a fifth of the sample.

In the paper's terms, the time point label means: baseline before first vaccination. Samples from vaccinated people were obtained from the UK trials COV001 and COV002, which included a single-blind randomized controlled phase 2/3 trial of AZD1222 (ChAdOx1 nCoV-19) in healthy adults. For TCRbeta chain sequencing, PBMC samples were collected from trial participants at day 0 and at day 28 after the second dose. General conclusions and limits of the study: Spike-specific TCR breadth and depth rose significantly after two AZD1222 doses compared with day 0 and with MenACWY recipients. Because no day 14 peak-response samples were available, the repertoires could be characterized only after the peak T cell response. Participants were mostly white British, with more females than males. The authors suggested clonal diversity may have been underestimated. Conclusions about previously exposed vaccinees are limited, since just six AZD1222 recipients were seropositive for SARS-CoV-2 at baseline. Epitopes outside the regions mutated in the B.1.351 and B.1.1.7 variants were reportedly recognized by nearly half of the unique spike-specific TCRs. The 56-69-year group was small, and its depth increase did not reach significance, likely because of low power. The whole spike protein was spanned by vaccine-associated CD4 TCRs, and dominant responses were seen in regions 160-218 and 743-854.

Trimming leaves V shorter by 1 base and J shorter by 10 bases, with the junction holding 25 bases beyond the gene matches. The CDR3 runs 20 amino acids, cysteine and phenylalanine included. CDR3 DNA is the only sequence kept; it has 60 bases, read in frame from the first base. Sequences KGHSH (CDR1) and LQKENI (CDR2) are obtained from the germline V gene. To note about this clone: Its binding antigen is unknown. Per-base quality was not reported, and no clone a single base away is much larger than it.

The source of this sequence is an adult in good health. The chain employs TRBV18 and TRBJ1-1; 9 central bases correspond to TRBD1. The starting material was peripheral blood, obtained on day 0 of AZD1222 vaccination. The CDR3 reads CASSPLLTGGANTGKFGAFF. The bases read TGTGCCAGCTCACCACTCCTAACAGGGGGCGCGAATACTGGCAAGTTTGGAGCTTTCTTT.